The rows below give T cell receptor beta chains drawn from one sample of a study of T cells in Graves' hyperthyroidism and ophthalmopathy. TCRdb passed the multiplex PCR reads through MiXCR, listing each CDR3 protein once. The sample includes about 410,000 distinct CDR3 sequences, approximately 15% of them seen just once. Source material: blood. The receptors derive from a woman in her thirties with Graves' ophthalmopathy. Both conserved end residues are trimmed from each CDR3. Each record gives: V gene, clone size, J gene, D gene, CDR3 protein. A D gene is named only where the DNA matches it firmly. Only some rows state a clone size, as once, few, many or a class for expanded clones.

TRBV20-1	many	TRBJ2-5	-	SATLQETQY
TRBV7-7	-	TRBJ2-7	-	ASSSGSHYEQY
TRBV6-1	many	TRBJ1-6	-	ASSEYGSPLH
TRBV12-5	many	TRBJ1-1	-	ASGKTGSEAF
TRBV5-6	many	TRBJ2-1	-	ASSLQGSFVGEQF
TRBV27	few	TRBJ1-5	-	ASSLRGVSNQPQH
TRBV30	many	TRBJ1-5	-	AWSWSLNQPQH
TRBV9	many	TRBJ1-1	-	ASTRGGWATEAF
TRBV7-9	many	TRBJ2-7	-	ASSLYIGDEQY
TRBV2	-	TRBJ2-1	-	ASRLVSYNEQF
TRBV11-2	many	TRBJ2-6	-	ASSLGRGSGANVLT
TRBV12-3/TRBV12-4	-	TRBJ1-2	-	ASSLVGGYT
TRBV28	few	TRBJ2-4	-	ASNRFEAKTIQY
TRBV20-1	many	TRBJ2-5	-	SATDRFQETQY
TRBV6-1	-	TRBJ2-7	-	ASSEQGIYEQY
TRBV6-5	-	TRBJ2-6	-	ASSYRARASGANVLT
TRBV9	-	TRBJ2-3	TRBD2	ASSRTSASGGFYTQY
TRBV30	many	TRBJ2-3	TRBD2	AWSSSGRDTQY
TRBV7-6	many	TRBJ1-1	TRBD1	ASTLGGQGNTEAF
TRBV20-1	many	TRBJ2-5	-	SAIFGLNLETQY
TRBV29-1	few	TRBJ1-2	-	SVEPPPANYGYT
TRBV5-1	few	TRBJ2-5	-	ASSLAEGGRGETQY
TRBV2	many	TRBJ1-2	-	ASSQENYGYT
TRBV7-2	few	TRBJ1-5	-	ASSPLDINQPQH
TRBV20-1	many	TRBJ1-2	TRBD1	SARDRDRVNGYT
TRBV12-5	many	TRBJ2-2	-	ASLIAGELF
TRBV9	many	TRBJ2-1	TRBD1	ASSVGDSNEQF
TRBV11-2	many	TRBJ2-2	TRBD2	ASSFRTSGGVHNTGELF
TRBV20-1	many	TRBJ2-7	-	SARDARAYEQY
TRBV7-9	many	TRBJ2-4	-	ASSLGAAVKNIQY
TRBV6-8	few	TRBJ1-6	-	ASSYSGNNSPLH
TRBV20-1	many	TRBJ1-5	-	SARGGAPAVQH
TRBV6-9	-	TRBJ1-4	TRBD1	ASSYPKTGEREKLF
TRBV11-2	many	TRBJ2-7	TRBD2	ASSSLASGYEQY
TRBV6-2/TRBV6-3	many	TRBJ1-2	-	ASNSPGTRYGYT
TRBV18	many	TRBJ2-7	TRBD2	ASSPSGGADEQY
TRBV5-1	-	TRBJ2-2	-	ASQPLNTGELF
TRBV4-1	few	TRBJ2-3	TRBD1	ASSQDRQGASTDTQY
TRBV6-1	many	TRBJ1-2	-	ASSDVRQPIYGYT
TRBV6-5	many	TRBJ2-5	TRBD2	ASSYLRGDQETQY
TRBV28	many	TRBJ2-3	-	ASSLGAITDTQY
TRBV3-1	few	TRBJ2-1	-	ASSQETSSYNEQF
TRBV2	many	TRBJ2-2	TRBD2	ASIRTSGGGNTGELF
TRBV2	many	TRBJ1-2	TRBD1	ASSRNRDRGGGYT
TRBV19	few	TRBJ1-2	-	ASSIQGNYGYT
TRBV4-2	many	TRBJ2-3	TRBD2	ASSQELEGTSGARWRNTQY
TRBV28	many	TRBJ1-5	-	ASSFSGRPLGPQH
TRBV30	-	TRBJ1-5	-	AWSVWAGNQPQH
TRBV5-4	few	TRBJ2-2	-	ASSLATAANTGELF
TRBV5-6	many	TRBJ1-1	-	ASSSTVEAF
TRBV27	-	TRBJ2-5	TRBD2	ASSRAGVRETQY
TRBV11-3	-	TRBJ1-1	-	ASGLGTEAF
TRBV7-6	few	TRBJ2-2	TRBD2	ASSGAGTSGGFGELF
TRBV2	-	TRBJ2-1	-	ASSVGFYNEQF
TRBV4-2	many	TRBJ2-5	-	ASSQDGGGHQETQY
TRBV5-1	-	TRBJ2-3	-	ASSYTGEDTQY